The 8 T cell receptor beta chains given below trace back to one sample, sequenced in a study of blood T cell repertoires in COVID-19. Clones were read by immunoSEQ multiplex PCR, and TCRdb kept only the in-frame ones, dropping some. The sample holds under 95,000 clones, roughly 85% seen once. The sequencing sample was made of peripheral blood. All receptors derive from a human donor in a cohort sampled during active COVID-19.

This clone was recorded once. This rearrangement joins TRBV18 to TRBJ2-7, with D uncertain. The CDR3 length is 14 residues. Germline V gene sequence: CDR1 KGHSH, CDR2 LQKENI. V was clipped by 3 bases and J by 0 bases, with 9 bases between them. The CDR3 protein is CASSPQTSSYEQYF. CDR3 nucleotide sequence: TGTGCCAGCTCACCCCAGACAAGCTCCTACGAGCAGTACTTC.

The chain's CDR3 is CASSPGLAGEREQYF. CDR3 coding DNA: TGTGCCAGCAGCCCGGGACTAGCGGGAGAGAGAGAGCAGTACTTC. The chain has TRBV13 and TRBJ2-7; 14 nucleotides line up with TRBD2. Germline V gene lookup returns CDR1 PRHDT and CDR2 FYEKMQ (reference sequence). The CDR3 has 15 residues. V dropped 5 bases and J dropped 7; count of bases not matched to a gene: 7.

The rearrangement joins TRBV18 to TRBJ1-6; D is ambiguous. CDR1 is KGHSH, CDR2 LQKENI, per germline. This CDR3 is built from 13 residues. Trimming pared 8 bases from V and 5 bases from J, leaving 10 bases between. CDR3 in DNA: TGTGCCAGCGAATCCAGGAATAATTCACCCCTCCACTTT. Amino acid sequence: CASESRNNSPLHF.

The genes are TRBV6-1 and TRBJ1-4; TRBD1 matches at 8 bases. The CDR3 covers 14 residues. Trimming cost V 3 bases and J 8 bases; bases outside gene matches: 5. Germline lookup yields CDR1 MNHNS and CDR2 SASEGT. CDR3 coding DNA: TGTGCCAGCAGTGACAGCTGGACAGGGGAAAAACTGTTTTTT. Translated: CASSDSWTGEKLFF.

The chain combines TRBV5-1 with TRBJ1-2; TRBD1 matches 7 bases. The V gene end was trimmed by 2 bases and the J gene end by 5 bases; junction bases not matched to a gene: 15. The CDR3 runs to 17 residues. In germline, CDR1 is SGHRS, CDR2 YFSETQ. The CDR3 region is CASSFFGGRDRNYGYTF. DNA for the CDR3: TGCGCCAGCAGCTTTTTTGGGGGCCGGGACAGAAATTATGGCTACACCTTC.

The V and J genes are TRBV4-1 and TRBJ2-2; no clear D. The CDR3 has 15 residues. V was clipped by 0 bases and J by 7 bases, with 12 bases between them. Germline CDR1 and CDR2: MGHRA and YSYEKL. The CDR3 DNA is TGCGCCAGCAGCCAAGATGTATCGAGCATCGGGGAGCTGTTTTTT. Protein: CASSQDVSSIGELFF.

The rearrangement links TRBV5-1 to TRBJ2-1; D perhaps matches TRBD1 (5 bases). The CDR3 consists of 16 residues. Germline CDR1 SGHRS, CDR2 YFSETQ. Trimming took off 0 bases at V and 0 bases at J, with 10 bases between the two ends. The CDR3 reads CASSLEGPSSYNEQFF. For the CDR3, the DNA is TGCGCCAGCAGCTTGGAGGGGCCGAGCTCCTACAATGAGCAGTTCTTC.

CDR3 DNA sequence: TGCGCCAGCAGCTTGGGGGGGGGCAGGGGGCGCGGTGAGCAGTTCTTC. It specifies CASSLGGGRGRGEQFF. The chain carries TRBV5-1 and TRBJ2-1; D perhaps matches TRBD1 (8 bases). This CDR3 region has 16 residues. Germline V gene sequence: CDR1 SGHRS, CDR2 YFSETQ. Deletions cut 0 bases from V and 9 bases from J, with 19 bases between.